This TCR beta chain was identified during a study of T cell responses to AZD1222 COVID-19 vaccine. Comments on this clone: As yet, its antigen is unknown.

Study results and caveats: Repertoires were obtained solely post-peak T cell response. Most donors were white British, females outnumbered males, and clonal diversity was possibly underestimated. Two doses of AZD1222 preceded a rise in Spike-specific TCR breadth and depth.

Sequenced by immunoSEQ multiplex PCR; TCRdb stores in-frame clones only, minus some. Seen here are approximately 77,000 clones, roughly 90% observed once, and the top ten hold more than 4.5%. CDR3 size: 13 residues. V shed 4 bases and J shed 8 bases, with 9 bases lying between them. Germline V gene lookup returns CDR1 LGHDT and CDR2 YNNKEL (reference sequence). Combined were second doses at about 4 or about 12 weeks. Material: peripheral blood, obtained 28 days after the second AZD1222 dose. V usage is TRBV3-1 (or the pseudogene TRBV3-2) and J usage is TRBJ1-6; D is unresolved. The origin of this receptor is an adult who received the AZD1222 COVID-19 vaccine. Written as DNA, the CDR3 is TGTGCCAGCAGCCCCTTCATAGATTCACCCCTCCACTTT. It translates to CASSPFIDSPLHF.